Listed below are T cell receptor beta chains from one sample, sequenced in a study of cytomegalovirus exposure and HLA in healthy donors. Clones were sequenced by immunoSEQ multiplex PCR, and TCRdb holds only the in-frame ones, with some missing. The table records about 98,000 clones, roughly 70% of them present only once. The sample taken for sequencing was PBMCs. The source is a male donor in good health and CMV-seronegative. CDR3s include the opening cysteine and the closing phenylalanine or tryptophan. The order of the fields is clone size, V gene, J gene, D gene, CDR3 length, CDR3 DNA, CDR3 protein. The D gene is left open where the match is weak. Some rows mark clone size as missing; the rest say once, few, many or name a class of expanded clone.

few	TRBV4-1	TRBJ2-7	NA	17	TGCGCCAGCAGCGCAGGAACGCAAGGAGGGATAATCTACGAGCAGTACTTC	CASSAGTQGGIIYEQYF
NA	TRBV5-4	TRBJ2-7	TRBD1	13	TGTGCCAGCAGCAACAGGGGGCTAAACGAGCAGTACTTC	CASSNRGLNEQYF
NA	TRBV6-5	TRBJ2-7	NA	13	TGTGCCAGCAGTTATGCCGTCTCCTACGAGCAGTACTTC	CASSYAVSYEQYF
few	TRBV5-6	TRBJ2-7	NA	15	TGTGCCAGCAGCTTGGCAGCGGATAGCTCCTACGAGCAGTACTTC	CASSLAADSSYEQYF
NA	TRBV7-8	TRBJ1-1	NA	17	TGTGCCAGCAGCTGGAGCAAGTTAGGGGACTTGAACACTGAAGCTTTCTTT	CASSWSKLGDLNTEAFF
few	TRBV19	TRBJ1-2	TRBD1	16	TGTGCCAGTAGTATAGGGGGGACAGGGGACGTCTATGGCTACACCTTC	CASSIGGTGDVYGYTF
NA	TRBV7-9	TRBJ2-5	NA	9	TGTGCCACCGAGGAGACCCAGTACTTC	CATEETQYF
NA	TRBV5-4	TRBJ1-1	TRBD1	14	TGTGCCAGCAGTGGACGGACAGGGTCGGCTGAAGCTTTCTTT	CASSGRTGSAEAFF
many	TRBV7-2	TRBJ2-1	TRBD2	15	TGTGCCAGCAGCGAGATAGCGGGCCCTTACAATGAGCAGTTCTTC	CASSEIAGPYNEQFF
NA	TRBV4-1	TRBJ2-7	TRBD2	15	TGCGCCAGCAGCCATCAGACTAGCGGAGACTACGAGCAGTACTTC	CASSHQTSGDYEQYF
NA	TRBV11-3	TRBJ2-3	NA	14	TGTGCCAGCAGCTTAGCCTCGGACTTAGATACGCAGTATTTT	CASSLASDLDTQYF
few	TRBV10-3	TRBJ2-1	TRBD2	14	TGTGCCATCAGTGCGGGACTAGCGGGAGGGTGGCAGTTCTTC	CAISAGLAGGWQFF
NA	TRBV29-1	TRBJ1-2	NA	13	TGCAGCGTTGAAGCAGGGGACGGCTATGGCTACACCTTC	CSVEAGDGYGYTF
few	TRBV29-1	TRBJ2-4	TRBD1	13	TGCAGCGTTGAAGAGGACAGGGCGGACATTCAGTACTTC	CSVEEDRADIQYF
once	TRBV9	TRBJ2-5	NA	14	TGTGCCAGCAGCCCCACAAATTACCAAGAGACCCAGTACTTC	CASSPTNYQETQYF
NA	TRBV28	TRBJ1-2	NA	15	TGTGCCAGCTCAACTGCACGCGGGGCCCGCGACGGCTACACCTTC	CASSTARGARDGYTF
few	TRBV5-1	TRBJ2-3	NA	16	TGCGCCAGCAGCCTGGGACACGTATCTAGCACAGATACGCAGTATTTT	CASSLGHVSSTDTQYF
NA	TRBV28	TRBJ2-3	TRBD2	15	TGTGCCAGCAGTTACGGGACTAGCGGCACAGATACGCAGTATTTT	CASSYGTSGTDTQYF
once	TRBV30	TRBJ1-2	TRBD1	12	TGTGCCGGCGGGACAGTAATTTATGGCTACACCTTC	CAGGTVIYGYTF
once	TRBV28	TRBJ2-3	NA	12	TGTGCCAGCAGTCCATCGCGAGATACGCAGTATTTT	CASSPSRDTQYF
NA	TRBV4-2	TRBJ2-3	NA	13	TGTGCCAGCAGACGGACAGCAAAAGATACGCAGTATTTT	CASRRTAKDTQYF
NA	TRBV5-1	TRBJ2-2	NA	16	TGCGCCAGCAGCTTGGCTGAACACGCGAACACCGGGGAGCTGTTTTTT	CASSLAEHANTGELFF
NA	TRBV6-6	TRBJ2-7	NA	14	TGTGCCAGCAAGGTCGCGGGCAGCTCCTACGAGCAGTACTTC	CASKVAGSSYEQYF
NA	TRBV27	TRBJ1-1	TRBD1	16	TGTGCCAGCTCCGGGACAGGGCGGTACAAGAACACTGAAGCTTTCTTT	CASSGTGRYKNTEAFF
NA	TRBV14	TRBJ1-2	NA	12	TGTGCCAGCAGCCAAGACCTATATGGCTACACCTTC	CASSQDLYGYTF
NA	TRBV4-1	TRBJ2-7	TRBD1	13	TGCGCCAGCAGCCAGACAGGGCTTAAAGAGCAGTACTTC	CASSQTGLKEQYF
NA	TRBV6-6	TRBJ2-3	TRBD1	16	TGTGCCAGCAGTCCATACACAGGGGCCTCCACAGATACGCAGTATTTT	CASSPYTGASTDTQYF
NA	TRBV9	TRBJ2-7	NA	14	TGTGCCAGCAGCGTGCAGGGAAACTCCTACGAGCAGTACTTC	CASSVQGNSYEQYF
NA	TRBV11-2	TRBJ2-5	TRBD1	15	TGTGCCAGCAGCTTGGGAGACAGGGTCCAAGAGACCCAGTACTTC	CASSLGDRVQETQYF
NA	TRBV11-2	TRBJ2-7	TRBD1	15	TGTGCCAGCAGCTTAACCCGGGACAGCACCTACGAGCAGTACTTC	CASSLTRDSTYEQYF
NA	TRBV19	TRBJ2-1	TRBD2	17	TGTGCCAGTAGTATCGTGGCTAGCGGGAGGGGTTACAATGAGCAGTTCTTC	CASSIVASGRGYNEQFF
NA	TRBV6-5	TRBJ2-5	TRBD1	14	TGTGCCAGCAGTCTGACAGGGAATCAAGAGACCCAGTACTTC	CASSLTGNQETQYF
NA	TRBV2	TRBJ2-1	NA	16	TGTGCCAGCAGGCCCCCTCAGGGGAAGTCCTACAATGAGCAGTTCTTC	CASRPPQGKSYNEQFF
NA	TRBV5-1	TRBJ1-5	TRBD1	16	TGCGCCAGCAGCTTGGCCGGGACAGGGAGCAATCAGCCCCAGCATTTT	CASSLAGTGSNQPQHF
NA	TRBV6-5	TRBJ2-4	TRBD2	16	TGTGCCAGCAGTTACTCGGTCGGGAGGGCCAATAACATTCAGTACTTC	CASSYSVGRANNIQYF
NA	TRBV28	TRBJ2-7	TRBD2	14	TGTGCCAGCAGTGGACTAGCGGGAGTCTACGAGCAGTACTTC	CASSGLAGVYEQYF
NA	TRBV10-2	TRBJ2-7	NA	16	TGCGCCAGCAGTGAGAAAGTAGGGGCCTTGAACTACGAGCAGTACTTC	CASSEKVGALNYEQYF
few	TRBV9	TRBJ2-1	NA	15	TGTGCCAGCAGCGTAGCCGAGGCCTCCTACAATGAGCAGTTCTTC	CASSVAEASYNEQFF
NA	TRBV5-1	TRBJ2-7	TRBD1	16	TGCGCCAGCAGCTTGGCGGTGGGGACAGGGTCGAGCGAGCAGTACTTC	CASSLAVGTGSSEQYF
NA	TRBV27	TRBJ2-3	TRBD2	16	TGTGCCAGCAGTATAGCGGGAGGGGGGGCGACAGATACGCAGTATTTT	CASSIAGGGATDTQYF
NA	TRBV6-1	TRBJ1-4	TRBD1	14	TGTGCCAGCATAAACGACAGGGGAGGCGAAAAACTGTTTTTT	CASINDRGGEKLFF
NA	TRBV5-1	TRBJ2-7	NA	15	TGCGCCAGCAGCTTTGCAGGGGGGATTGTTTACGAGCAGTACTTC	CASSFAGGIVYEQYF
NA	TRBV5-4	TRBJ1-2	TRBD1	13	TGTGCCAGCAGCTTGGGGGACAGGGCTGGCTACACCTTC	CASSLGDRAGYTF
NA	TRBV7-2	TRBJ1-2	TRBD1	14	TGTGCCAGCAGCCCCCGCGACAGGGTTGGCGGCTACACCTTC	CASSPRDRVGGYTF
NA	TRBV15	TRBJ2-1	TRBD2	16	TGTGCCACCGCACGCAAGGCTAGCGGGGGCTACAATGAGCAGTTCTTC	CATARKASGGYNEQFF
NA	TRBV25-1	TRBJ1-2	NA	13	TGTGCCAGCAGTGATCCATTGCGGACAACCTACACCTTC	CASSDPLRTTYTF
NA	TRBV5-1	TRBJ2-2	NA	16	TGCGCCAGCAGCCTGGCCCGCACAGGGAACACCGGGGAGCTGTTTTTT	CASSLARTGNTGELFF
once	TRBV30	TRBJ2-3	TRBD2	16	TGTGCCTGGAGCGGAATCGGACTAGCGGTTGCCGGAACGCAGTATTTT	CAWSGIGLAVAGTQYF